The clone carrying this T cell receptor beta chain was picked up a small number of times. Its antigen is unidentified. The data stem from a study of identical twins. Study-level findings and limits: Models underpredicted monozygotic twin sharing of out-of-frame TCR alpha.

From the 5' RACE reads, TCRdb called clonotypes with MiXCR, one entry per CDR3 protein. The data contain roughly 720,000 distinct CDR3 sequences, about 20% of them singletons. These data are also associated with another study on T cells expressing NK-cell markers.

Source material: PBMCs. The receptor's source is a woman between 18 and 30 years old in good health.

The CDR3 nucleotides read TGTGCCAGCAGTGTGGCGACAGGGGGCGGCTACACCTTC. Residues: CASSVATGGGYTF. The chain carries TRBV2 and TRBJ1-2, with 10 bases aligning to TRBD1. The germline V gene has CDR1 SNHLY and CDR2 FYNNEI. CDR3 length: 13 amino acids. V dropped 4 bases and J dropped 8; count of bases not matched to a gene: 4.